Sequencing of this T cell receptor (beta chain) was carried out in a study of cytomegalovirus exposure and HLA in healthy donors (dated by TCRdb to the late 2010s). About the full investigation: An earlier analysis of several hundred of the donors reported more than 250 Gb of sequence data and 100 million to 130 million unique TCR beta sequences from about 180 million T cells. An early release that covered several hundred HLA-typed donors contained approximately 300 gigabases of sequencing data and roughly 84 million unique TCR sequences. Among the approximately 400 genotyped donors, more than 70% belonged to the genetic ancestry cluster associated with self-reported Caucasian donors. The aim of the study was to test whether cataloging public T cell receptors could identify signatures of past pathogen exposure. Using immunosequencing, the study profiled T cell repertoires from around 680 subjects and related those repertoires to cytomegalovirus serostatus. In addition to the first cohort of 650 to 750 subjects, a separate validation cohort of over 90 different subjects was used. High-throughput TCR immunosequencing, statistical association of individual TCRs with disease status, and machine learning were combined to predict cytomegalovirus infection status. A later analysis re-analyzed previously published TCR beta repertoires from 660 or so donors and added high-resolution HLA genotyping to study TCR occurrence patterns. Rather than drawing on any new phenotypic data, the later analysis identified candidate immune exposures from TCR beta sequences and the way those sequences occurred across donors. An earlier analysis of roughly 580 of the donors used high-throughput TCR beta sequencing to judge whether each TCR beta V gene segment behaved as functional or pseudogenic. Alongside the repertoire data, information on donor age, sex, ethnicity and CMV serostatus was compiled. In a later genetic analysis, genome-wide SNP genotypes for about 60% of the 666 donors were used, and that subset was treated as a discovery cohort. Every discovery cohort repertoire had been produced on one sequencing platform. Both class I and class II loci were covered by HLA typing, at four-digit resolution. Typing coverage differed by locus: A, B, C, DRB1 and DQB1 were typed in roughly 629-640 donors, DQA1 in approximately 520, DPA1 in 600 to 610, and DPB1 in 400 to 490. Several DR-DQ haplotypes were handled as single units for association and clustering because linkage in the cohort was strong. Among around 400 genotyped donors of the cohort, an average of around 240,000 unique TCR beta nucleotide sequences was sequenced per donor, of which 15% to 20% were non-productive. Summary of the overall study and its limitations: Linkage disequilibrium might explain the correlated functional status among segregating V segments, but an unknown experimental factor could not be excluded. It was suggested by the authors that the approach could potentially be generalized to other disease states and immunological phenotypes. A later genetic analysis associated a missense DCLRE1C variant with V-gene and J-gene trimming of TCR beta chains, and an independent cohort replicated the association. A group of highly shared sequence variants was considered likely to be a technical artifact of the sequencing pipeline. In a later analysis, several top co-occurrence clusters were reported to appear linked to parvovirus B19, influenza, CMV and Epstein-Barr virus. Presence/absence analyses assumed roughly uniform sequencing depth across donors, an assumption that may not hold. Because HLA typing was missing for some donors at each locus, association tests included only the typed subset. In a later analysis, HLA-associated TCR beta chains were found to be more clonally expanded and to have lower generation probabilities than equally common non-associated chains. Broadly in line with IMGT annotations, most TCR beta V segments showed up in productive rearrangements about 87% or about 30% of the time in an earlier analysis of a few hundred of the donors. While some public TCRs were present in many individuals, most TCR sequences turned up only very rarely across donors. Compared with the approximately 670-donor mean, donors in an Asian-associated ancestry cluster had fewer N-insertions in productive TCRs, according to a later genetic analysis. Most CMV-associated TCR beta chains appeared to be HLA-restricted in a later analysis, and the HLA associations seemed to be driven largely by CMV exposure. Cytomegalovirus status was reported to be diagnosed by the classifier with high specificity and sensitivity in both the original and validation cohorts. The cohort was sequenced for TCR beta chains only, and without alpha or paired-chain data the features that could be detected were limited. A later analysis found that TCR association rates varied across HLA loci, with DRB1 alleles showing the most associated TCRs and HLA-C alleles the fewest. In vitro tests confirmed that a few of the cytomegalovirus-associated TCR beta chains recognize cytomegalovirus antigens. When HLA alleles, especially DR and DQ, strongly co-occurred, attributing TCR associations to individual alleles was difficult. The study gave a list of 150 to 200 TCR beta chains associated with cytomegalovirus. For the cohort, immune exposure information was limited to CMV serostatus. The earlier analysis of 587 of the donors excluded some 15 rarely observed V segments, including chromosome 9 orphons, because counts were too low. A further reported finding was that TCR beta sequences accurately predicted the HLA-A and HLA-B alleles for most subjects in the first cohort. A later analysis associated about 17,000 TCR beta sequences with specific HLA alleles at a false discovery rate of 0.05. The 87-base-pair reads could not distinguish some IMGT-functional V segments, including TRBV6-2 and TRBV6-3, so those segments were excluded.

CDR1 and CDR2 are drawn from the germline V gene: SGHDT, YYEEEE. The CDR3 goes from the cysteine to the phenylalanine over 12 residues. Solely the CDR3 DNA is kept, with 36 bases framed from the first base. V loses 9 bases at its end and J loses 6 bases; junction bases beyond the gene matches: 7. Details on this clone: What antigen it recognizes has not been identified. Base qualities are missing; no much larger clone stands one base away.

Library preparation employed the immunoSEQ multiplex PCR assay. For the multiplex PCR, a mixture combining 60 forward primers for TCR Vbeta segments and 13 reverse primers for TCR Jbeta segments was used. The CDR3 region of rearranged TCR beta genes was amplified from genomic DNA with a multiplex PCR assay. The amplified TCR beta libraries were sequenced on the Illumina HiSeq System as 87-base-pair reads. Turning to the authors' computational methods: Across the 700 or so repertoires, a later analysis counted tens of millions of unique TCR beta chains, around 11 million of which were shared by at least two donors. A nearest-neighbor algorithm error-corrected the raw reads and collapsed the reads into unique sequences, merging closely related sequences to remove PCR and sequencing errors. V, D and J gene segments were assigned by aligning CDR3 sequences to IMGT reference sequences. For a sequence to be retained, at least a six-nucleotide match to both a V gene segment and a J gene segment was required. Rearrangements were called productive when the CDR3 lacked stop codons and stayed in frame with V and J; all others were non-productive. Following IMGT convention, CDR3 was defined as the stretch from the second conserved V-encoded cysteine up to the conserved J-encoded phenylalanine. The earlier analysis of about 610 of the donors excluded sequences that lacked an unambiguous match to a single V gene segment. In an earlier analysis of approximately 500 of the donors, a V segment was called functional when productive rearrangements were above 56.7%, and segregating when the standard deviation between donors exceeded 5%. A statistical classification framework was developed to diagnose cytomegalovirus status using the catalog of TCR beta chain sequences. In a later analysis, V and J genes were assigned by comparing TCR nucleotide sequences against IMGT/GENE-DB human TR gene sequences. A later analysis assigned CDR3 sequences and most-parsimonious VDJ recombination scenarios with the TCRdist pipeline. In a later analysis, each TCR beta chain was defined by its CDR3 amino acid sequence together with its V-gene family, and reads without a unique V-gene family were excluded. To address suspected cross-contamination and a sequencing artifact, a later analysis removed a few hundred highly shared, low-generation-probability nucleotide sequences. In a later analysis, a clonal expansion index was calculated for each public chain from normalized within-repertoire ranks of inferred template counts. In a later analysis, generation probabilities were computed using a VDJ recombination model fitted to out-of-frame rearrangements, and the results were checked against IGoR. In a later analysis, hypergeometric tests were used to score TCR-TCR, TCR-HLA and TCR-CMV co-occurrence, with a repertoire-size bias correction applied to TCR pairs. False discovery rates were estimated in a later analysis by permuting HLA or CMV assignments 20 times. In a later analysis, co-occurring TCRs were grouped using DBSCAN, with TCRdist sequence similarity added in when clustering inside HLA-allele-positive subsets. Repertoires with fewer than 30,000 or more than 120,000 public chains were left out of co-occurrence clustering, as were four to six repertoires with anomalous nucleotide sharing. TCRdb re-hosts the immuneACCESS table, in-frame sequences only. Its copies lack some clones; in the studies checked, an unresolved V gene accounts for under half of them, and the cause for the rest is not known. The V and J calls and the clone size are those of that table, but D and trimming were determined from the DNA. The sample table holds about 160,000 clones, of which approximately 80% were seen once. The ten largest make up about 1.9% of the sample.

The cohort was made up of several hundred healthy bone marrow donors. At the time of sampling, every cohort member was nominally healthy, though immune exposures that went unrecorded were likely present. The donor was CMV seronegative and was included in the group of 352 seronegative cohort members. Every donor gave a peripheral blood sample, and the peripheral blood mononuclear cells from that sample were used for TCR beta sequencing. The Qiagen DNeasy Blood Extraction Kit was used to extract genomic DNA from the blood cell samples. The material sequenced was PBMCs. The sequence was collected from a woman aged 18 to 35 in good health and CMV-seronegative. This receptor chain uses TRBV5-6 and TRBJ2-7, with TRBD1 matching 9 junction bases. The sequenced DNA: TGTGCCACCGGGACAGGGACTGGCGAGCAGTACTTC. This codes for CATGTGTGEQYF. The variable domain in full, with residues beyond the CDR3 obtained from the reference TRBV5-6 and TRBJ2-7 genes, is DAGVTQSPTHLIKTRGQQVTLRCSPKSGHDTVSWYQQALGQGPQFIFQYYEEEERQRGNFPDRFSGHQFPNYSSELNVNALLLGDSALYLCATGTGTGEQYFGPGTRLTVT.